The 4 T cell receptor beta chains below all came from one sample that was sequenced in a study of tumor and adjacent non-tumor tissue in lung cancer (dated by TCRdb to the late 2010s). Bulk unsorted tissue served as the source for RNA extraction, and RNA quality was assessed using a NanoDrop ND-1000 and an Agilent 2100. Receptor amplification or capture employed multiplex PCR. TCRdb names Illumina HiSeq 2500 as the instrument used. Following protocols modified from ARM-PCR, the researchers constructed TCRbeta libraries through three rounds of nested PCR with primers (Table S4). TCRdb's own reprocessing of the public reads used fastp at Q25 and MiXCR and kept productive beta chains. All rows with the same CDR3 protein become a single entry with the most common DNA and genes. Counted in this sample were fewer than 130,000 distinct CDR3 sequences; about 87% of them appeared once. The top ten clones comprise roughly 20% of the sample.

The sequencing sample was made of lung tumor tissue. The origin of the receptors is a man aged 65 to 85 with non-small cell lung cancer.

Remarks on this clonotype: The junction differs from germline at one of its ends, possibly a read error. The V and J genes are TRBV20-1 and TRBJ2-7; 7 nucleotides agree with TRBD2. This CDR3 spans 13 amino acids. CDR1 and CDR2 from the germline V gene are DFQATT and SNEGSKA (reference sequence). The CDR3 DNA reads as TGCAGTGAGAGCGGGGCACGATCCTACGAGCAATACTTC. This encodes CSESGARSYEQYF.

On this clonotype itself: This is likely a read error, given that the CDR3 carries no conserved phenylalanine or tryptophan at its end. The DNA is omitted, as the CDR3 cannot be located on it reliably, and the CDR3 follows TCRdb's listing. J is TRBJ2-5 and V is TRBV29-1. The CDR3 sequence runs 13 residues, both termini included. CDR1 SQVTM and CDR2 ANQGSEA come from the germline V gene. The CDR3 reads CGVADRFQETEYY.

The V gene is TRBV29-1, the J gene TRBJ2-5; D is undetermined. The CDR3 totals 16 residues. Germline-derived CDR1 and CDR2 are SQVTM and ANQGSEA. In DNA, the CDR3 is TGCAGAGCCAGGCCCTATCTCCAGGCAGGTCAAGAGACCCAGTACTTC. This sequence encodes CRARPYLQAGQETQYF.

This clonotype was observed a handful of times. The CDR3 does not close with the conserved phenylalanine or tryptophan, likely indicating a read error. The limits of the CDR3 on the DNA are not certain, so only TCRdb's listed CDR3 is given. The J gene is TRBJ2-2, the V gene TRBV11-2; the listed D gene, TRBD1, was not tested against the DNA. CDR1 SGHAT and CDR2 FQNNGV come from the germline V gene. Termini included, the CDR3 measures 14 amino acids. The CDR3 protein is CASNLDSQSGELFS.